A single sample is the source of the 12 T cell receptor beta chains below, sequenced in a study of T cell changes during pregnancy in multiple sclerosis. Data came from immunoSEQ multiplex PCR; TCRdb stores just in-frame clones and leaves some out. The sample includes under 55,000 clones, 85% to 95% of them seen just once. The specimen was CD4+ T cells from peripheral blood mononuclear cells, collected in the third trimester of pregnancy. These receptor sequences come from a female donor with multiple sclerosis, enrolled in a pregnancy study.

The chain recombines TRBV9 with TRBJ2-3; TRBD2 matches 11 bases. V was clipped by 5 bases and J by 1 base; unmatched bases: 3. Germline V lookup: CDR1 SGDLS, CDR2 YYNGEE. This CDR3 is 15 amino acids long. Written as DNA, the CDR3 is TGTGCCAGCAGTTTAGCGGGGGGGCGCACAGATACGCAGTATTTT. Protein sequence: CASSLAGGRTDTQYF.

The genes are TRBV9 and TRBJ1-1; 10 positions agree with TRBD1. There are 15 residues in the CDR3. CDR1 and CDR2 from the germline V gene are SGDLS and YYNGEE. With V trimmed by 4 bases and J by 4 bases, 7 bases remained unmatched. The CDR3 loop is CASSLSTGGFTEAFF. The CDR3 bases are TGTGCCAGCAGCCTTTCGACAGGGGGCTTCACTGAAGCTTTCTTT.

The rearrangement uses TRBV18 and TRBJ2-5; TRBD1 might be the D (6 bases). This CDR3 has 14 residues. The germline gives CDR1 KGHSH, CDR2 LQKENI. Trimming took off 2 bases at V and 1 base at J, with 8 bases between the two ends. The CDR3 region is CASSPGQRQETQYF. For the CDR3, the DNA is TGTGCCAGCTCACCAGGACAGCGCCAAGAGACCCAGTACTTC.

This rearrangement joins TRBV27 to TRBJ2-5; TRBD2 agrees at 13 bases. The CDR3 is 16 amino acids. J gave up 2 bases and V 3 bases, and 3 bases lay outside the gene matches. Germline CDR1 is MNHEY and CDR2 is SMNVEV (reference sequence). CDR3 DNA sequence: TGTGCCAGCAGTTTTTTGGGACTAGCGGGACAAGAGACCCAGTACTTC. Translation: CASSFLGLAGQETQYF.

This clone occurred once. The chain joins TRBV4-3 to TRBJ2-7; 7 nucleotides agree with TRBD1. This CDR3 comprises 13 residues. Germline V lookup: CDR1 LGHNA, CDR2 YSLEER. J was trimmed by 3 bases and V by 1 base; bases with no gene match: 0. CDR3 residues: CASSQGDSYEQYF. In DNA form, the CDR3 reads TGCGCCAGCAGCCAAGGGGACAGCTACGAGCAGTACTTC.

The chain employs TRBV7-3 and TRBJ2-5; no definite D call. V was shortened by 6 bases and J by 2 bases, with 10 bases between the two germline ends. CDR1 and CDR2 (germline): SGHTA, FQGTGA. The CDR3 consists of 13 residues. CDR3 sequence (DNA): TGTGCCAGCAGTCGGAGTCAGCAAGAGACCCAGTACTTC. This encodes CASSRSQQETQYF.

V and J are TRBV6-4 and TRBJ2-1; 8 nucleotides agree with TRBD1. J was trimmed by 9 bases and V by 3 bases; bases with no gene match: 4. This CDR3 is built from 13 residues. CDR1 is MRHNA, CDR2 SNTAGT, per germline. CDR3 sequence (DNA): TGTGCCAGCAGTGATAGGACAGGGAGTGAGCAGTTCTTC. Protein sequence: CASSDRTGSEQFF.

The chain joins TRBV7-3 to TRBJ1-2; possibly TRBD1 for D (5 bases). The CDR3 spans 14 residues. CDR1 and CDR2 from the germline V gene are SGHTA and FQGTGA. V lost 4 bases and J 4 bases, leaving 13 bases between the germline ends. The chain's CDR3 is CASSSSGGSYGYTF. CDR3 in DNA: TGTGCCAGCAGCTCCTCCGGGGGTAGCTATGGCTACACCTTC. Filled out from reference TRBV7-3 and TRBJ1-2, the complete variable domain reads GAGVSQTPSNKVTEKGKYVELRCDPISGHTALYWYRQSLGQGPEFLIYFQGTGAADDSGLPNDRFFAVRPEGSVSTLKIQRTERGDSAVYLCASSSSGGSYGYTFGSGTRLTVV.

The chain carries TRBV21-1 and TRBJ1-2. TRBV21-1 is a pseudogene. The CDR3 runs to 13 residues. This CDR3 reads CASSPGGGYGYTF. The CDR3 coding sequence is TGTGCCAGCAGCCCCGGGGGAGGTTATGGCTACACCTTC.

The chain employs TRBV7-2 and TRBJ2-1, with TRBD2 identical over 12 bases. The CDR3 has 19 amino acids. The germline V gene encodes CDR1 SGHTA and CDR2 FQGNSA. The trim removed 4 bases at V and 6 bases at J, leaving 16 bases unmatched. CDR3 region: CASSSRTGVGLAGRNEQFF. In DNA, the CDR3 is TGTGCCAGCAGCTCCAGGACAGGGGTGGGACTAGCGGGTCGCAATGAGCAGTTCTTC. The full variable domain, rest sourced from reference TRBV7-2 and TRBJ2-1, is GAGVSQSPSNKVTEKGKDVELRCDPISGHTALYWYRQSLGQGLEFLIYFQGNSAPDKSGLPSDRFSAERTGGSVSTLTIQRTQQEDSAVYLCASSSRTGVGLAGRNEQFFGPGTRLTVL.

This rearrangement joins TRBV6-6 to TRBJ1-6; tentatively, D is TRBD1 (5 bases). V lost 2 bases to trimming and J lost 6 bases, with 14 bases between them. The CDR3 runs 16 residues. Germline V CDR1 and CDR2: MNHNY, SVGAGI (reference sequence). CDR3 region: CASSYGGTPTNSPLHF. The CDR3, as DNA: TGTGCCAGCAGTTACGGGGGGACTCCTACTAATTCACCCCTCCACTTT.

The CDR3 DNA is TGTGCCAGCAGGCCCGGGACTAACTATGGCTACACCTTC. Translation: CASRPGTNYGYTF. This chain links TRBV6-4 with TRBJ1-2; the D is unclear. The CDR3 consists of 13 residues. Germline assignment: CDR1 MRHNA and CDR2 SNTAGT. Trimming left V 6 bases short and J 0 bases short, with 8 bases between.